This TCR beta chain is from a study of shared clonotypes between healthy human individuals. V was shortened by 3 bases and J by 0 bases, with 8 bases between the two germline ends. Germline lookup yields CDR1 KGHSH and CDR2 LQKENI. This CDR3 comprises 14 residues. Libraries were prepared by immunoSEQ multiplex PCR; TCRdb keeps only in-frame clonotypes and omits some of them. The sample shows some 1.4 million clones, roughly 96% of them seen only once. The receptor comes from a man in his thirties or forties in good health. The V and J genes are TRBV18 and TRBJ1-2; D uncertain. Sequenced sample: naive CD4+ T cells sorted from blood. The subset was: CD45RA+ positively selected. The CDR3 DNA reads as TGTGCCAGCTCACCGGCCTTAGCTAACTATGGCTACACCTTC. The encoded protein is CASSPALANYGYTF.